The 22 T cell receptor beta chains listed next were all sequenced from one sample in a study of T cell repertoires in cytomegalovirus infection. MiXCR, applied by TCRdb to the reads, yields one record per CDR3 protein. Of over 250,000 distinct CDR3 sequences listed, around 20% are singletons. Their antigens remain unidentified. Material: cultured PBMCs, obtained from culture after CMV antigen stimulation. The receptors here all came from a human donor in good health (CMV status not recorded). Some clones in this sample may be carry-over from other donors' samples.

The genes are TRBV7-2 and TRBJ2-2; 10 nucleotides agree with TRBD2. The CDR3 has 15 amino acids. Trimming cost V 5 bases and J 3 bases; bases outside gene matches: 3. In germline, CDR1 is SGHTA, CDR2 FQGNSA. The CDR3 DNA reads TGTGCCAGCAGCCGTGGACTAGCGGACACCGGGGAGCTGTTTTTT. Amino acids: CASSRGLADTGELFF.

The chain is built from TRBV4-3 and TRBJ1-2; a possible D gene is TRBD1 (5 bases). The CDR3 contains 15 residues. CDR1 and CDR2 (germline): LGHNA, YSLEER. Trimming stripped 2 bases from V and 0 bases from J, with 10 bases between. The CDR3 here is CASSQLGTANYGYTF. Written as DNA, the CDR3 is TGCGCCAGCAGCCAATTAGGGACGGCTAACTATGGCTACACCTTC.

The sample holds many counts of this clonotype. The chain links TRBV7-3 to TRBJ2-7; 7 bases are shared with TRBD2. The CDR3 has 13 amino acids. V lost 4 bases and J lost 4; bases outside the gene matches: 4. Germline V lookup: CDR1 SGHTA, CDR2 FQGTGA. This CDR3 is CASSSYGGYEQYF. CDR3 DNA sequence: TGTGCCAGCAGCTCATACGGGGGGTACGAGCAGTACTTC.

The rearrangement links TRBV5-8 to TRBJ1-5; D gene ambiguous. Trimming left V 2 bases short and J 0 bases short, with 9 bases between. Per germline, CDR1 SGHTS and CDR2 YDEGEE. This CDR3 is built from 15 residues. DNA of the CDR3: TGTGCCAGCAGCTTTCGGGGAGATAGCAATCAGCCCCAGCATTTT. Its translation is CASSFRGDSNQPQHF.

The V call is TRBV5-1, the J call TRBJ2-7; 14 bases are a match to TRBD2. The CDR3 spans 18 residues. Germline trimming cut 4 bases from V and 1 base from J; bases unmatched to any gene: 10. Looked up from germline, CDR1 is SGHRS and CDR2 is YFSETQ. CDR3 nucleotide sequence: TGCGCCAGCAGCCTAAGAGGGACTAGCGGGAGACAATCCTACGAGCAGTACTTC. Its protein product is CASSLRGTSGRQSYEQYF.

This clonotype was observed a few times. The gene calls are TRBV4-3 and TRBJ1-1, with a tentative D call TRBD1 (6 bases). This CDR3 has 15 residues. The germline V gene encodes CDR1 LGHNA and CDR2 YSLEER. V lost 1 base, J lost 0 bases, and 9 bases lay in between. CDR3 in amino acids: CASSQGGLMNTEAFF. The CDR3 bases are TGCGCCAGCAGCCAAGGGGGGCTCATGAACACTGAAGCTTTCTTT.

The CDR3, as DNA: TGTGCCAGCAGCTACGGGCCGGGATTGAAGAATGAGCAGTTCTTC. Translated: CASSYGPGLKNEQFF. The rearrangement uses TRBV11-2 and TRBJ2-1; the D gene is possibly TRBD2 (5 bases). V gave up 4 bases and J gave up 7 bases, with 17 bases separating them. This CDR3 is 15 amino acids long. Germline V CDR1 and CDR2: SGHAT, FQNNGV.

The chain carries TRBV11-2 and TRBJ2-3; no reliable D call. This CDR3 contains 15 residues. The germline V gene has CDR1 SGHAT and CDR2 FQNNGV. Between the trimmed V and J ends, which lost 1 base and 0 bases, there was a span of 8 bases. CDR3 DNA: TGTGCCAGCAGCTTAGGTCTTGTTAGCACAGATACGCAGTATTTT. Translating it yields CASSLGLVSTDTQYF. The full variable domain, with the rest looked up from reference TRBV11-2 and TRBJ2-3, is EAGVAQSPRYKIIEKRQSVAFWCNPISGHATLYWYQQILGQGPKLLIQFQNNGVVDDSQLPKDRFSAERLKGVDSTLKIQPAKLEDSAVYLCASSLGLVSTDTQYFGPGTRLTVL.

The chain combines TRBV19 with TRBJ2-2; D possibly matches TRBD1 or TRBD2 (5 bases each). The CDR3 loop spans 15 amino acids. Germline values: CDR1 LNHDA, CDR2 SQIVND (reference sequence). V lost 8 bases and J 5 bases, leaving 18 bases between the germline ends. The CDR3: CASAVASGATGELFF. The CDR3 DNA reads TGTGCCAGTGCTGTAGCGTCCGGGGCGACCGGGGAGCTGTTTTTT.

This clonotype turned up a few times. The rearrangement links TRBV4-1 to TRBJ2-5, with 9 bases fitting TRBD1. The CDR3 runs to 16 residues. Unmatched junction bases numbered 6, after V lost 4 bases and J lost 0 bases. Germline CDR1 is MGHRA and CDR2 is YSYEKL. The CDR3 DNA reads TGCGCCAGCAGCCCCGGGGACAGGGAGTACCAAGAGACCCAGTACTTC. Protein product: CASSPGDREYQETQYF.

Only a few counts were recorded for this clonotype. The chain combines TRBV5-1 with TRBJ2-1; 10 bases line up with TRBD1. The CDR3 length is 15 residues. Germline loops: CDR1 SGHRS, CDR2 YFSETQ. The junction had 7 bases not matched to a gene; V was cut back by 4 bases and J by 6 bases. The CDR3 DNA sequence: TGCGCCAGCAGCACCGGACAGGGGGGTTCCAATGAGCAGTTCTTC. Its protein is CASSTGQGGSNEQFF.

The table lists this clonotype with a few counts. CDR3: CASSQTFTGLADNEQFF. The CDR3 nucleotides read TGCGCCAGCAGCCAAACTTTTACGGGACTAGCGGACAATGAGCAGTTCTTC. J is TRBJ2-1 and V is TRBV4-3, with 11 bases that match TRBD2. The CDR3 sequence is 17 residues long. The germline gives CDR1 LGHNA, CDR2 YSLEER. J gave up 5 bases and V 2 bases, and 8 bases lay outside the gene matches.

The genes are TRBV2 and TRBJ2-5; 14 bases are a match to TRBD2. Germline CDR1 reads SNHLY; CDR2 reads FYNNEI. The CDR3 extends over 21 amino acids. V lost 8 bases, J lost 0 bases, and 20 bases stayed unmatched. The CDR3: CASAHPGGTSGSYSYQETQYF. The CDR3 DNA sequence: TGTGCCAGCGCTCACCCCGGAGGGACTAGCGGGAGTTACTCGTACCAAGAGACCCAGTACTTC.

This chain uses TRBV29-1 with TRBJ2-3, with D unclear. The germline gives CDR1 SQVTM, CDR2 ANQGSEA. The CDR3 is 11 residues long. Trimming removed 6 bases from V and 7 bases from J, with 11 bases in between. In DNA form, the CDR3 reads TGCAGCGTCGTCGTACAGTATACGCAGTATTTT. Translating it yields CSVVVQYTQYF.

The chain combines TRBV4-1 with TRBJ1-3; tentative D call: TRBD1 (6 bases). Between the trimmed V and J ends, which lost 2 bases and 3 bases, there was a span of 17 bases. Looked up from germline, CDR1 is MGHRA and CDR2 is YSYEKL. CDR3 length equals 17 residues. This chain's CDR3 is CASSQLIYRVGGNTIYF. The CDR3 region has the DNA TGCGCCAGCAGCCAACTAATTTACAGGGTTGGTGGAAACACCATATATTTT.

With respect to this clonotype: One end of the junction is discordant with germline, which a read error may explain. The chain joins TRBV4-1 to TRBJ1-1, with D perhaps TRBD1 (5 bases). In germline, CDR1 is MGHRA, CDR2 YSYEKL. The CDR3 is 16 amino acids. CDR3 DNA sequence: TGTGCCAGCAGCCAAGAAGAGGGGCGGCGGAACACTGAAGCTTTCTTT. Translating it yields CASSQEEGRRNTEAFF.

This clonotype showed up many times. V is TRBV5-4 and J is TRBJ2-3, with no clear D. Between the trimmed V and J ends, which lost 0 bases and 3 bases, there was a span of 5 bases. There are 13 residues in the CDR3. The germline V gene encodes CDR1 SGHNT and CDR2 YYREEE (reference sequence). The CDR3 DNA follows: TGTGCCAGCAGCTTGGCTAGGACAGATACGCAGTATTTT. Protein sequence: CASSLARTDTQYF. Using reference TRBV5-4 and TRBJ2-3 for the parts outside the CDR3, the full variable domain is ETGVTQSPTHLIKTRGQQVTLRCSSQSGHNTVSWYQQALGQGPQFIFQYYREEENGRGNFPPRFSGLQFPNYSSELNVNALELDDSALYLCASSLARTDTQYFGPGTRLTVL.

This clonotype has ten or more counts. The chain joins TRBV6-2 or TRBV6-3 to TRBJ2-1; 7 nucleotides align to TRBD2. The V segment lost 2 bases and the J segment 10 bases; nucleotides outside the gene matches: 2. The CDR3 has 12 amino acids. The germline V gene encodes CDR1 MNHEY and CDR2 SVGEGT. CDR3 nucleotide sequence: TGTGCCAGCAGTTACAGGGGAGGGGAGCAGTTCTTC. Translating gives CASSYRGGEQFF.

V usage is TRBV19 and J usage is TRBJ1-5; 12 nucleotides align to TRBD1. The trim removed 3 bases at V and 7 bases at J, leaving 10 bases unmatched. Germline V gene sequence: CDR1 LNHDA, CDR2 SQIVND (reference sequence). The CDR3 spans 17 residues. The DNA of the CDR3 is TGTGCCAGTAGTATGAGGGGACAGGGGGCAATTTTGCAGCCCCAGCATTTT. Translated, it gives CASSMRGQGAILQPQHF.

The chain employs TRBV6-1 and TRBJ2-3; 8 bases agree with TRBD1. CDR1 is MNHNS and CDR2 is SASEGT in the germline V gene. This CDR3 region has 15 residues. V lost 2 bases to trimming and J lost 5 bases; unmatched junction nucleotides: 6. Written as DNA, the CDR3 is TGTGCCAGCAGTGAAAACAGGGGGTGGGGAGATACGCAGTATTTT. This sequence encodes CASSENRGWGDTQYF.

Note on this clonotype: This may arise from a read error, as a much more abundant clone is one base away. V usage is TRBV6-1 and J usage is TRBJ2-1; D is unresolved. Trimming pared 0 bases from V and 0 bases from J, leaving 9 bases between. Germline V gene lookup returns CDR1 MNHNS and CDR2 SASEGT. This CDR3 has 16 amino acids. CDR3 region: CASSEAQVVSYNEQFF. CDR3 nucleotide sequence: TGTGCCAGCAGTGAAGCGCAGGTCGTCTCCTACAATGAGCAGTTCTTC.

The table lists this clonotype with many counts. The chain joins TRBV7-6 to TRBJ2-1; the match to TRBD2 covers 8 bases. In germline, CDR1 is SGHVS, CDR2 FNYEAQ. V gave up 2 bases and J gave up 0 bases; unmatched junction bases: 6. This CDR3 spans 17 amino acids. CDR3 DNA: TGTGCCAGCAGCTTACCTAAGAGCGGGAGCTCCTACAATGAGCAGTTCTTC. This gives the protein CASSLPKSGSSYNEQFF.